This T cell receptor (beta chain) originates from a study of beta chain features in type 1 diabetes. This CDR3 has 14 residues. Germline assignment: CDR1 SQVTM and CDR2 ANQGSEA. V shed 6 bases and J 3 bases; nucleotides not matched to a gene: 8. The whole isolated RNA underwent reverse transcription, so sequencing captured expressed TCRB transcripts. Some clones are missing from TCRdb's copy, which holds only in-frame ones; the method was immunoSEQ multiplex PCR. The table has about 410,000 clones, approximately 15% seen once. This clone has more than one count but fewer than ten. Sequenced material: naive CD4+ T cells from blood. V usage is TRBV29-1 and J usage is TRBJ2-1; TRBD1 matches at 7 bases. The receptor was derived from a man aged 25-45 years in good health. CDR3 region: CSVAGQVNYNEQFF. The DNA of the CDR3 is TGCAGCGTCGCTGGACAGGTTAACTACAATGAGCAGTTCTTC.